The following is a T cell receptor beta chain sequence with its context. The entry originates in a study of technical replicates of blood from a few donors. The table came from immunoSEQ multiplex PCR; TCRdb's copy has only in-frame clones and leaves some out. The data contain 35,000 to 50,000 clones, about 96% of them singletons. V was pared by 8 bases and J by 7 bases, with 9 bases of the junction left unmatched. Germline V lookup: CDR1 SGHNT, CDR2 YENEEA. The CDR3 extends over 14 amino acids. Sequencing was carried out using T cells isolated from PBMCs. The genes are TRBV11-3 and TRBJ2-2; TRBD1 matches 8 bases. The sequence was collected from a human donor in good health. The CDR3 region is CASADRVLGGELFF. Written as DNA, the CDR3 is TGTGCCAGCGCGGACAGGGTTTTAGGCGGGGAGCTGTTTTTT.